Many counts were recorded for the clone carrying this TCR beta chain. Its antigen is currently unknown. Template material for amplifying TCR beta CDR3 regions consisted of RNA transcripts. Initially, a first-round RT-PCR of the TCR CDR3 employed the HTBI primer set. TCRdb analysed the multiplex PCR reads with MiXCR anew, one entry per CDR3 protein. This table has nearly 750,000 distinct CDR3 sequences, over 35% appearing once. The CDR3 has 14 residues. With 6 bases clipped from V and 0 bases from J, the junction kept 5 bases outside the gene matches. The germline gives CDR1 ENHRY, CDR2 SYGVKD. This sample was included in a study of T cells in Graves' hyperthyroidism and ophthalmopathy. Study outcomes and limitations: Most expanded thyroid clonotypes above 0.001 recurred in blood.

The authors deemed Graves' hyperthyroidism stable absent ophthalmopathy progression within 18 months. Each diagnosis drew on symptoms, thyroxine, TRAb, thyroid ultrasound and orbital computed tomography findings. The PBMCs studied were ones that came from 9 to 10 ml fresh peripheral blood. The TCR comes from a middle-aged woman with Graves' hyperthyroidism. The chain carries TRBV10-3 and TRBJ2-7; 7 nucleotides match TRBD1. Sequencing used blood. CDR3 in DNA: TGTGCCATCAGCAGGGGGAAAAACTCCTACGAGCAGTACTTC. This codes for CAISRGKNSYEQYF.